The entry below describes one T cell receptor beta chain. The data stem from a study of blood T cell repertoires in COVID-19. Original handling: How many nucleated cells were present was estimated from reference gene primer amplification. Repertoires were generated with immunoSEQ multiplex PCR, while TCRdb's copy carries only in-frame clones and drops some. V, J and clone size derive from that table, while D and trimming were established from the DNA sequence. The repertoire includes roughly 220,000 clones, 65% to 90% of them detected once, and under 1.5% sits in the top ten. This CDR3 has 13 residues. Germline CDR1 is SGHTA and CDR2 is FQGNSA. V was pared by 3 bases and J by 2 bases, with 6 bases between.

The sample taken for sequencing was peripheral blood. The chain employs TRBV7-2 and TRBJ2-3; D ambiguous. The source of this sequence is a woman in her forties who had recovered from COVID-19. The CDR3 loop is CASSFFITDTQYF. CDR3 DNA sequence: TGTGCCAGCAGCTTTTTTATCACAGATACGCAGTATTTT.